This T cell receptor beta chain was sequenced in a study of post-analysis software for immune sequencing data. Study-level information: Multiple sclerosis in the patients followed relapsing-remitting, secondary progressive and progressive-relapsing courses.

The TCR beta cDNA libraries carried unique molecular identifiers. TCRdb analysed the PCR reads with MiXCR anew, one entry per CDR3 protein. In the table there are about 820,000 distinct CDR3 sequences, under 70% of which are singletons. Study-level results: For normalized Chao1 diversity, multiple sclerosis patients scored significantly lower than controls did. Batch-mates among the samples co-clustered strongly by F measure.

This clonotype has only a few counts. Its specificity is unknown. What was sequenced was blood. This receptor was taken from a girl aged 5-17 years with multiple sclerosis.

Here the CDR3 DNA reads TGTGCCATCAGTGAGAACAGGAACTCCTACGAGCAGTACTTC. This translates into CAISENRNSYEQYF. The chain has TRBV10-3 and TRBJ2-7, with D tentatively TRBD1 (5 bases). The ends were cut back, 2 bases at V and 0 bases at J, with 8 bases in the middle. CDR3 length: 14 amino acids. Germline values: CDR1 ENHRY, CDR2 SYGVKD.